The rows below give T cell receptor beta chains drawn from one sample of a study of blood T cell repertoires in COVID-19. Clones were sequenced by immunoSEQ multiplex PCR, and TCRdb holds only the in-frame ones, with some missing. The sample consists of 300,000 to 350,000 clones, 75% to 90% of them appearing once. Sample: PBMCs or T cells enriched from blood (not recorded which). The receptors were sampled from a man aged 25-45 years who had recovered from COVID-19. Each CDR3 is given with its conserved first and last residue. The D gene is left open where the match is weak. Not all rows give a size; the values are once, few, many and, for expanded clones, a class.

v_call	d_call	clone_size	j_call	cdr3_aa	cdr3_nt
TRBV5-4	TRBD1	NA	TRBJ2-2	CASSYPGTGGLYTGELFF	TGTGCCAGCAGCTATCCCGGGACAGGGGGCCTATACACCGGGGAGCTGTTTTTT
TRBV11-2	TRBD2	NA	TRBJ2-1	CASSLLPPGLGTHEQFF	TGTGCCAGCAGCTTATTACCCCCGGGACTAGGAACCCATGAGCAGTTCTTC
TRBV25-1	TRBD2	few	TRBJ2-1	CASSYLAGDYNEQFF	TGTGCCAGCAGTTATCTAGCGGGCGATTACAATGAGCAGTTCTTC
TRBV30	NA	NA	TRBJ1-1	CAWSLAGREAFF	TGTGCCTGGAGTCTAGCGGGACGAGAAGCTTTCTTT
TRBV6-5	TRBD2	NA	TRBJ2-5	CASTPGLAVQETQYF	TGTGCCAGCACCCCCGGACTAGCGGTCCAAGAGACCCAGTACTTC
TRBV21-1	NA	NA	TRBJ2-2	CASSILSGGTNTGELFF	TGTGCCAGCAGCATCCTTAGCGGGGGCACGAACACCGGGGAGCTGTTTTTT
TRBV9	NA	NA	TRBJ1-6	CASSVEQGNNSPLHF	TGTGCCAGCAGCGTAGAACAGGGAAATAATTCACCCCTCCACTTT
TRBV5-1	NA	few	TRBJ2-1	CASSLNRYEQFF	TGCGCCAGCAGCTTGAACAGGTATGAGCAGTTCTTC
TRBV7-9	NA	NA	TRBJ2-6	CASSLNRGGQGNVLTF	TGTGCCAGCAGCTTAAATCGTGGTGGGCAGGGAAACGTCCTGACTTTC
TRBV2	NA	NA	TRBJ1-5	CASSRQQVSNQPQHF	TGTGCCAGCAGCCGCCAACAGGTTAGCAATCAGCCCCAGCATTTT
TRBV28	TRBD1	NA	TRBJ2-4	CASSLGTGVLAKNIQYF	TGTGCCAGCAGTTTGGGAACAGGGGTTTTAGCCAAAAACATTCAGTACTTC
TRBV7-9	TRBD1	once	TRBJ2-1	CASSARTGSSTYNEQFF	TGTGCCAGCAGCGCCCGGACAGGTTCTTCTACCTACAATGAGCAGTTCTTC
TRBV19	NA	NA	TRBJ2-3	CASSMTGPDTQYF	TGTGCCAGTAGTATGACTGGCCCAGATACGCAGTATTTT
TRBV5-1	TRBD1	NA	TRBJ1-5	CASRQTDRDNQPQHF	TGCGCCAGCAGGCAAACGGACAGGGACAATCAGCCCCAGCATTTT
TRBV7-3	NA	once	TRBJ1-2	CASSPDKNYGYTF	TGTGCCAGCAGTCCCGACAAAAACTATGGCTACACCTTC
TRBV6-5	NA	once	TRBJ2-7	CASAAGDPGDEQYF	TGTGCCAGCGCCGCAGGGGACCCTGGGGACGAGCAGTACTTC
TRBV3-1/TRBV3-2	TRBD2	NA	TRBJ2-1	CASSQDTRTSLYNEQFF	TGTGCCAGCAGCCAAGATACCAGGACTAGCCTCTACAATGAGCAGTTCTTC
TRBV9	TRBD2	NA	TRBJ2-5	CASSVAGGGVETQYF	TGTGCCAGCAGCGTAGCCGGCGGGGGGGTAGAGACCCAGTACTTC
TRBV6-2/TRBV6-3	TRBD2	NA	TRBJ2-3	CASSYRRGDDQTSDSTDTQYF	TGTGCCAGCAGTTACCGGCGGGGGGACGACCAAACATCAGATAGCACAGATACGCAGTATTTT
TRBV28	NA	NA	TRBJ1-4	CASTLRVAVEKLFF	TGTGCCAGCACCTTAAGAGTGGCGGTTGAAAAACTGTTTTTT
TRBV27	NA	once	TRBJ1-1	CASSSLLGLNTEAFF	TGTGCCAGCAGTTCCCTTCTGGGGCTGAACACTGAAGCTTTCTTT
TRBV9	NA	NA	TRBJ1-3	CASSAGSGNTIYF	TGTGCCAGCAGCGCCGGCTCTGGAAACACCATATATTTT
TRBV11-2	TRBD1	NA	TRBJ2-5	CASSFRGQETQYF	TGTGCCAGCAGCTTCAGGGGGCAAGAGACCCAGTACTTC
TRBV9	NA	NA	TRBJ2-7	CASSPYDGGNEQYF	TGTGCCAGCAGCCCCTATGATGGAGGAAACGAGCAGTACTTC
TRBV9	TRBD2	NA	TRBJ2-2	CASSVGRGLAGAGTPGELFF	TGTGCCAGCAGCGTAGGTAGGGGACTAGCGGGGGCCGGGACACCCGGGGAGCTGTTTTTT
TRBV27	TRBD2	NA	TRBJ2-3	CASSLAGGTDTQYF	TGTGCCAGCAGTTTGGCGGGGGGCACAGATACGCAGTATTTT
TRBV7-9	NA	NA	TRBJ1-6	CASSLGRVLSNSPLHF	TGTGCCAGCAGCTTAGGCAGGGTGTTATCTAATTCACCCCTCCACTTT